This TCR beta chain emerged from a study of blood T cell repertoires in COVID-19. Cohort assignment relied on participant-reported clinical history. CDR1 and CDR2 (germline): SGHDT, YYEEEE. Trimming took 9 bases from V and 0 from J; bases not matched to a gene: 9. The length of the CDR3 is 17 residues. Assay: immunoSEQ multiplex PCR; the TCRdb copy retains only in-frame clones and omits some. The data show 200,000 to 250,000 clones, 65% to 85% seen once. The sequence came from a woman aged 40 to 50 with acute COVID-19. Material for sequencing was PBMCs or T cells enriched from blood (not recorded which). The chain links TRBV5-6 to TRBJ2-7; 16 bases are a match to TRBD2. The CDR3 DNA reads as TGTGCCACCGGGACTAGCGGGAGGGGAAGGTTCTCCTACGAGCAGTACTTC. Residues: CATGTSGRGRFSYEQYF.